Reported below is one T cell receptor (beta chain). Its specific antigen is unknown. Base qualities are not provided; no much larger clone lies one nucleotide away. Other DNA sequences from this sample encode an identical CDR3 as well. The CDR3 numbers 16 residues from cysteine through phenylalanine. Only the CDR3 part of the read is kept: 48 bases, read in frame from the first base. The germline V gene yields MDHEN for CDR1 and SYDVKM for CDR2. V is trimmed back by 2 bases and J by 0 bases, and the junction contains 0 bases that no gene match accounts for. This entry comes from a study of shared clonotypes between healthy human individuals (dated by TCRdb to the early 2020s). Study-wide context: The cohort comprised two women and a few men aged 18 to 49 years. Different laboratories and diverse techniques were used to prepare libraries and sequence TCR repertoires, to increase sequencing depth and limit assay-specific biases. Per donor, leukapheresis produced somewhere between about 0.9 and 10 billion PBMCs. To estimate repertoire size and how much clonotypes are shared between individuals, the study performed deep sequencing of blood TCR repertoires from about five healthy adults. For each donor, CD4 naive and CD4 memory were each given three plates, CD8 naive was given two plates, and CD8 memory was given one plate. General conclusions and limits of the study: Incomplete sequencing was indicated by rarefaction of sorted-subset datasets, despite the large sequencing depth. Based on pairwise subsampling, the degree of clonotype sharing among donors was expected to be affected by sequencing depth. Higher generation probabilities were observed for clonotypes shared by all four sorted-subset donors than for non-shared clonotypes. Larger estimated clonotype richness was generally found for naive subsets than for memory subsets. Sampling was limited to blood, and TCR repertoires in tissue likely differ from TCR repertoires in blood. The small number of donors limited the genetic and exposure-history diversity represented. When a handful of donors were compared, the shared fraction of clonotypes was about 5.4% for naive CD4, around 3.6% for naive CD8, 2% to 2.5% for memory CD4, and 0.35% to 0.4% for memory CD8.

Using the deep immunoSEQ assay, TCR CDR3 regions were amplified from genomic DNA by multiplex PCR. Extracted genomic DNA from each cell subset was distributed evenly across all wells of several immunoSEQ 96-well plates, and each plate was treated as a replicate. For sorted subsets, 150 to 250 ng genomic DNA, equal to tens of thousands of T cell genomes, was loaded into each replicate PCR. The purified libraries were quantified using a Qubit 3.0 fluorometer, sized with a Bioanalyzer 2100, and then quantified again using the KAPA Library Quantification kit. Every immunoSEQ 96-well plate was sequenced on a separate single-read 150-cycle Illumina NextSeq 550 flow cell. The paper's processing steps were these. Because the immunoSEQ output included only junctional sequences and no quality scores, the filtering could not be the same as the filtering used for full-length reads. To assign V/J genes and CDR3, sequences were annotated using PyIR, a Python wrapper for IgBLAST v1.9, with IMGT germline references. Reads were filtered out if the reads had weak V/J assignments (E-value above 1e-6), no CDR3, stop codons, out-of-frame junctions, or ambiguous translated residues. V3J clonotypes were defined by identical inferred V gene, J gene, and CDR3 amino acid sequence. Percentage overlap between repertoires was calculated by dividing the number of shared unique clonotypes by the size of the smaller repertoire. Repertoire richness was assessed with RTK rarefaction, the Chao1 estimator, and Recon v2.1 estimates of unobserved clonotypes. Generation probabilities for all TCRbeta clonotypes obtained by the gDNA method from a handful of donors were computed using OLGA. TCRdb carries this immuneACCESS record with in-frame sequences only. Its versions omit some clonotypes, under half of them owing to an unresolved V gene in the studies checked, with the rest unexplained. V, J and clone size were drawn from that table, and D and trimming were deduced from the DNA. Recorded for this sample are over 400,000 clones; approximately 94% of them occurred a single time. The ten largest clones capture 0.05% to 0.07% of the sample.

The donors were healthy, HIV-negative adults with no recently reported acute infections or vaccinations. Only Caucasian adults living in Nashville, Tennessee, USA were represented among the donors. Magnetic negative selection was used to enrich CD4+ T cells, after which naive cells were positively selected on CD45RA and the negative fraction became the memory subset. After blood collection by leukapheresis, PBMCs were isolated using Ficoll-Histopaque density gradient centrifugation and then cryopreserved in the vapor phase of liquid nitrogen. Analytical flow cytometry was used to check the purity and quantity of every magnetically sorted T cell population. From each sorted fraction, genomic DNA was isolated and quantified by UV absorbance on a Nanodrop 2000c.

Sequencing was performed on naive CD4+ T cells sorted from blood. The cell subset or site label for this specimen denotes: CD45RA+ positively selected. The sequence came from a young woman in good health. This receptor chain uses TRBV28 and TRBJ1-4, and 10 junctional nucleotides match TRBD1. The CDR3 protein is CASSLGQGATNEKLFF. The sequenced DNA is TGTGCCAGCAGTTTAGGACAGGGGGCAACTAATGAAAAACTGTTTTTT.